This TCR beta chain was documented in a study of blood T cell repertoires in COVID-19. The overall study: The United States, Italy and Spain supplied acute and convalescent COVID-19 samples. T cells, B-cell-depleted T cells, or PBMCs provided the cDNA or gDNA that served as material.

In the original analysis: Researchers report that nucleated cell counts were estimated from reference gene primer amplification. TCRdb keeps only in-frame clones here, not all; method: immunoSEQ multiplex PCR. That table supplies the V and J calls and clone size; D and trimming were determined from the DNA. Found here are approximately 150,000 clones, 88% of them singletons; the top ten hold more than 2%. The CDR3 is 14 residues long. J was trimmed by 3 bases and V by 9 bases; bases with no gene match: 7. Germline CDR1 reads MDHEN; CDR2 reads SYDVKM. The clonotype was recovered from a man aged 45 to 65 who had recovered from COVID-19. The rearrangement joins TRBV28 to TRBJ1-5; 8 bases map to TRBD1. Sequenced sample: peripheral blood. The CDR3 protein is CASTGTGNNQPQHF. DNA of the CDR3: TGTGCCAGTACGGGGACAGGCAACAATCAGCCCCAGCATTTT.